The 18 T cell receptor beta chains below all came from one sample that was sequenced in a study of blood T cell repertoires in COVID-19. Sequencing used immunoSEQ multiplex PCR; TCRdb keeps in-frame clones, though not all of them. The table includes fewer than 300,000 clones, around 87% detected once. The sequencing input was peripheral blood. All receptors derive from a woman aged 40 to 49 who had recovered from COVID-19.

This clone was recorded once. The chain joins TRBV12-3 or TRBV12-4 to TRBJ1-1; D ambiguous. Between the trimmed V and J ends, which lost 1 base and 4 bases, there was a span of 7 bases. The CDR3 has 13 residues. The CDR3 here is CASSLGAGTEAFF. The CDR3 DNA reads as TGTGCCAGCAGTTTAGGGGCGGGCACTGAAGCTTTCTTT.

The chain combines TRBV2 with TRBJ2-1, with 8 bases aligning to TRBD2. V was pared by 4 bases and J by 7 bases, with 6 bases of the junction left unmatched. The CDR3 has 14 residues. Germline CDR1 SNHLY, CDR2 FYNNEI. CDR3 sequence reads: CASSVTSDGNEQFF. CDR3 sequence (DNA): TGTGCCAGCAGTGTGACTAGCGATGGGAATGAGCAGTTCTTC.

The chain is built from TRBV5-1 and TRBJ2-7, with TRBD1 identical over 10 bases. The germline V gene encodes CDR1 SGHRS and CDR2 YFSETQ. This CDR3 contains 15 residues. V dropped 2 bases and J dropped 6; count of bases not matched to a gene: 8. CDR3 in DNA: TGCGCCAGCAGCTTCGCCGGGACAGGGGATGGCGAGCAGTACTTC. This translates into CASSFAGTGDGEQYF. Looking up the rest from reference TRBV5-1 and TRBJ2-7 gives the full variable domain: KAGVTQTPRYLIKTRGQQVTLSCSPISGHRSVSWYQQTPGQGLQFLFEYFSETQRNKGNFPGRFSGRQFSNSRSEMNVSTLELGDSALYLCASSFAGTGDGEQYFGPGTRLTVT.

The chain employs TRBV6-1 and TRBJ2-3; D is undetermined. The CDR3 is 13 amino acids. Germline CDR1 and CDR2: MNHNS and SASEGT. Trimming left V 3 bases short and J 6 bases short, with 10 bases between. The DNA for the CDR3 is TGTGCCAGCAGTGAGCTACGTGTGGATACGCAGTATTTT. Protein product: CASSELRVDTQYF.

This chain connects TRBV4-3 to TRBJ1-2; TRBD1 agrees at 9 bases. CDR3 length: 15 amino acids. Germline V gene data show CDR1 as LGHNA and CDR2 as YSLEER. After removal of 3 bases from V and 5 bases from J, the junction contained 7 bases not matched to a gene. The CDR3 DNA reads as TGCGCCAGCAGCCAGGCGGACAGGGGTCTTTATGGCTACACCTTC. Amino acid sequence: CASSQADRGLYGYTF.

As to this clone: Sequence at one end of the junction differs from germline and may be a read error. The chain is built from TRBV3-1 (or the pseudogene TRBV3-2) and TRBJ1-6; 7 bases line up with TRBD1. This CDR3 is 16 amino acids long. From germline, CDR1 is LGHDT and CDR2 YNNKEL (reference sequence). The CDR3 sequence is CASSPKTQGYSSPLHF. The CDR3 DNA follows: TGTGCCAGCAGCCCTAAGACACAGGGGTATAGTTCACCCCTCCACTTT.

The rearrangement links TRBV5-8 to TRBJ2-1, with 10 bases that match TRBD2. The CDR3 is made up of 16 amino acids. Germline V gene data show CDR1 as SGHTS and CDR2 as YDEGEE. V dropped 4 bases and J dropped 5; count of bases not matched to a gene: 9. CDR3 amino acids: CASSHSGGSLHNEQFF. CDR3 bases: TGTGCCAGCAGCCATAGCGGGGGGTCCCTACACAATGAGCAGTTCTTC.

The chain is built from TRBV5-1 and TRBJ2-5; 12 bases are a match to TRBD2. V dropped 2 bases and J dropped 1; count of bases not matched to a gene: 0. Per germline, CDR1 SGHRS and CDR2 YFSETQ. The CDR3 is 15 amino acids. CDR3 region: CASSLLAGGQETQYF. CDR3 nucleotide sequence: TGCGCCAGCAGCTTACTAGCGGGGGGCCAAGAGACCCAGTACTTC.

The chain joins TRBV7-8 to TRBJ1-5, with TRBD1 as a possible D gene (6 bases). This CDR3 has 16 residues. CDR1 is SGHVS, CDR2 FQNEAQ, per germline. V dropped 2 bases and J dropped 10 bases, with 21 bases sitting between them. CDR3 residues: CASSLIEDSLWGPQHF. The CDR3 DNA is TGTGCCAGCAGCTTAATCGAGGACAGCCTCTGGGGACCCCAGCATTTT.

The V call is TRBV10-3, the J call TRBJ1-5, with D tentatively TRBD1 (6 bases). Trimming took 6 bases from V and 7 from J, leaving 19 bases between them. This CDR3 comprises 15 residues. The germline V gene encodes CDR1 ENHRY and CDR2 SYGVKD. CDR3 bases: TGTGCCATCAGCGGAGGGGGGGGTGAAGCACAGCCCCAGCATTTT. Protein: CAISGGGGEAQPQHF.

The J gene is TRBJ2-1, the V gene TRBV5-4; TRBD2 agrees at 7 bases. With 0 bases clipped from V and 3 bases from J, the junction kept 3 bases outside the gene matches. CDR3 length equals 15 residues. Germline values: CDR1 SGHNT, CDR2 YYREEE (reference sequence). This chain's CDR3 is CASSLGAGVYNEQFF. The CDR3 coding sequence is TGTGCCAGCAGCTTGGGGGCGGGGGTCTACAATGAGCAGTTCTTC.

The table lists this clone with a count of one. CDR3: CASTQFDGYTF. The CDR3 nucleotides are TGTGCCAGCACCCAGTTTGATGGCTACACCTTC. V usage is TRBV2 and J usage is TRBJ1-2; D gene uncertain. Trimming pared 7 bases from V and 6 bases from J, leaving 9 bases between. The CDR3 is 11 residues long. CDR1 and CDR2 from the germline V gene are SNHLY and FYNNEI. Using reference TRBV2 and TRBJ1-2 for the parts outside the CDR3, the full variable domain is EPEVTQTPSHQVTQMGQEVILRCVPISNHLYFYWYRQILGQKVEFLVSFYNNEISEKSEIFDDQFSVERPDGSNFTLKIRSTKLEDSAMYFCASTQFDGYTFGSGTRLTVV.

This chain uses TRBV3-1 (or the pseudogene TRBV3-2) with TRBJ2-6; D is undetermined. Germline CDR1 is LGHDT and CDR2 is YNNKEL (reference sequence). This CDR3 is 13 amino acids long. Trimming removed 3 bases at V and 9 bases at J, with 9 bases between. The CDR3 coding sequence is TGTGCCAGCAGCCAGGAGAGCTTCAACGTCCTGACTTTC. It yields the protein CASSQESFNVLTF.

The chain joins TRBV5-1 to TRBJ1-3; TRBD1 matches 9 bases. The CDR3 extends over 15 amino acids. Per germline, CDR1 SGHRS and CDR2 YFSETQ. J gave up 0 bases and V 3 bases, and 1 base lay outside the gene matches. CDR3 bases: TGCGCCAGCAGCTCGACAGGGGGCTCTGGAAACACCATATATTTT. Translating it yields CASSSTGGSGNTIYF.

In its sample, this clone was seen once. This sequence joins TRBV3-1 (or the pseudogene TRBV3-2) and TRBJ2-5, with D possibly matching TRBD1 (5 bases). Germline CDR1 is LGHDT and CDR2 is YNNKEL (reference sequence). Trimming took 8 bases from V and 4 from J, leaving 11 bases between them. The CDR3 totals 12 residues. In nucleotides, the CDR3 is TGTGCCAGCCTCACAGGTGGAGAGACCCAGTACTTC. Translation gives CASLTGGETQYF.

The V and J genes are TRBV9 and TRBJ2-1; 15 bases are a match to TRBD2. The CDR3 has 17 amino acids. Germline lookup yields CDR1 SGDLS and CDR2 YYNGEE. The V and J ends lost 4 bases and 4 bases, in that order; junction bases with no gene match: 6. The CDR3 protein is CASSRWGLAGGYNEQFF. CDR3 coding DNA: TGTGCCAGCAGCAGGTGGGGACTAGCGGGGGGTTACAATGAGCAGTTCTTC.

The V and J genes are TRBV6-1 and TRBJ1-1; D is unclear. Trimming pared 3 bases from V and 6 bases from J, leaving 14 bases between. CDR1 and CDR2 from the germline V gene are MNHNS and SASEGT. The CDR3 spans 14 residues. The CDR3 here is CASSDQRQVAEAFF. The CDR3 DNA sequence: TGTGCCAGCAGTGACCAGCGGCAGGTTGCTGAAGCTTTCTTT.

CDR3 sequence: CASSLVSGGDLWTDTQYF. In nucleotides, the CDR3 is TGCGCCAGCAGCTTGGTTAGCGGGGGGGATTTATGGACAGATACGCAGTATTTT. The rearrangement joins TRBV5-1 to TRBJ2-3; 11 positions match TRBD2. The CDR3 is 18 amino acids. The ends lost 0 bases at V and 3 bases at J; junction bases unmatched: 9. Germline V gene sequence: CDR1 SGHRS, CDR2 YFSETQ.